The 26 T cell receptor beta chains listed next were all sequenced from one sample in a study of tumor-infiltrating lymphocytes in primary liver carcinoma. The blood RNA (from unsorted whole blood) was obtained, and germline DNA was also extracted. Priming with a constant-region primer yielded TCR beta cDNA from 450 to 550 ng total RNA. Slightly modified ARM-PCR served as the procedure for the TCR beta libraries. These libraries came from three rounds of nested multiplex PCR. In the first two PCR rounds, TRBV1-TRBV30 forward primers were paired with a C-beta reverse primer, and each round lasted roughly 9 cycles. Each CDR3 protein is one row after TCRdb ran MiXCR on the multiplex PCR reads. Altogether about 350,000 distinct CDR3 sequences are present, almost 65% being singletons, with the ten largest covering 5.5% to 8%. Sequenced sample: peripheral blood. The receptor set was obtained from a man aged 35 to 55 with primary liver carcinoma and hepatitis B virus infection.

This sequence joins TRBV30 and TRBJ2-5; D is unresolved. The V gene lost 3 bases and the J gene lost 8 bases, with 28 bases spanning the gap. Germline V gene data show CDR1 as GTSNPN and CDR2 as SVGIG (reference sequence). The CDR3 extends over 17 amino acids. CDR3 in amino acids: CAWRPSPIQTTSYTQYF. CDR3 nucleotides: TGTGCCTGGAGGCCTTCTCCCATCCAAACAACCTCGTACACCCAGTACTTC.

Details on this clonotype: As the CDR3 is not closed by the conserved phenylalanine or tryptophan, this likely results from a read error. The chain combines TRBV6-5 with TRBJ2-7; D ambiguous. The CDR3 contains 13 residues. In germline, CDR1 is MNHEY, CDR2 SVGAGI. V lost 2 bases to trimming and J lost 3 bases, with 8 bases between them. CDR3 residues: CASSYRSRYEQYL. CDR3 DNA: TGTGCCAGCAGTTACCGCTCACGCTACGAGCAGTACCTC.

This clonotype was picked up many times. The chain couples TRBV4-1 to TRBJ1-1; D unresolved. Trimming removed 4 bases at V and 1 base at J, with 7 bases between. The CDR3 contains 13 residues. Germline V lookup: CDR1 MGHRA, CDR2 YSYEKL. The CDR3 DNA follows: TGCGCCAGCAGCCCCAAGGGGAACACTGAAGCTTTCTTT. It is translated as CASSPKGNTEAFF.

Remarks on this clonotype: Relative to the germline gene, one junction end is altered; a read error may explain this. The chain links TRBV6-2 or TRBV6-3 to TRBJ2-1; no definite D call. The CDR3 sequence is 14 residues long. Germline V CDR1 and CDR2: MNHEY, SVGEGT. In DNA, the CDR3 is TGTGCCAGAAGTTTGCTCGGTCCATACAATGAGCAGTTCTTC. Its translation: CARSLLGPYNEQFF.

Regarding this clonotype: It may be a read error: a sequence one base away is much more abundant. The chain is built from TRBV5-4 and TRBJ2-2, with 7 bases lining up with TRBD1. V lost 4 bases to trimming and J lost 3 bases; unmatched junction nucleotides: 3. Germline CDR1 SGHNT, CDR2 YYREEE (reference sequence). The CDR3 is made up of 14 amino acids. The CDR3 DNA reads TGTGCCAGCAGCCCCGGGACAGACACCGGGGAGCTGTTTTTT. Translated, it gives CASSPGTDTGELFF. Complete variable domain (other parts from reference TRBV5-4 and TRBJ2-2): ETGVTQSPTHLIKTRGQQVTLRCSSQSGHNTVSWYQQALGQGPQFIFQYYREEENGRGNFPPRFSGLQFPNYSSELNVNALELDDSALYLCASSPGTDTGELFFGEGSRLTVL.

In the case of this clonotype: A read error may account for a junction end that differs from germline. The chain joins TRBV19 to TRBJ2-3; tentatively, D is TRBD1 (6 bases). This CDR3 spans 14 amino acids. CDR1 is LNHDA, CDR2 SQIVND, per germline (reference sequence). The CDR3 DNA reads TGTGCCATTAGTAAGGCCAGGGGCTCAGATACACAGTATTTT. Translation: CAISKARGSDTQYF.

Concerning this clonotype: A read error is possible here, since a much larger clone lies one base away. The CDR3 region is CVSSLRRGQGDYEQYF. The CDR3 coding sequence is TGCGTCAGCAGCTTGCGGAGAGGACAGGGGGATTACGAGCAGTACTTC. This sequence joins TRBV5-1 and TRBJ2-7; TRBD1 matches 10 bases. Germline CDR1 is SGHRS and CDR2 is YFSETQ. The CDR3 totals 16 residues. Full variable domain (rest looked up from reference TRBV5-1 and TRBJ2-7): KAGVTQTPRYLIKTRGQQVTLSCSPISGHRSVSWYQQTPGQGLQFLFEYFSETQRNKGNFPGRFSGRQFSNSRSEMNVSTLELGDSALYLCVSSLRRGQGDYEQYFGPGTRLTVT.

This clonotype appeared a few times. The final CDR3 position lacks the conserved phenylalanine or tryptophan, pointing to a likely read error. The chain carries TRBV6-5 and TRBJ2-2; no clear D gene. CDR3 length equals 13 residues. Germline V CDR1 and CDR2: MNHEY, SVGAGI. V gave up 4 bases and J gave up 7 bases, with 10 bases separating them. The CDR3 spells CASSSVGSGELFL. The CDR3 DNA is TGTGCCAGCAGTTCGGTTGGTAGCGGGGAGCTGTTTCTT.

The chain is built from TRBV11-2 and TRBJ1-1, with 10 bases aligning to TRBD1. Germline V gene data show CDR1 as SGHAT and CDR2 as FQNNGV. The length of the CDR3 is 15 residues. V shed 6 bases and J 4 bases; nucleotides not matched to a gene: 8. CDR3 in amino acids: CASSVDRGRLTEAFF. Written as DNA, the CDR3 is TGTGCCAGCAGTGTAGACAGGGGGCGGCTCACTGAAGCTTTCTTT. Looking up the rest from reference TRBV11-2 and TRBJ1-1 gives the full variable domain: EAGVAQSPRYKIIEKRQSVAFWCNPISGHATLYWYQQILGQGPKLLIQFQNNGVVDDSQLPKDRFSAERLKGVDSTLKIQPAKLEDSAVYLCASSVDRGRLTEAFFGQGTRLTVV.

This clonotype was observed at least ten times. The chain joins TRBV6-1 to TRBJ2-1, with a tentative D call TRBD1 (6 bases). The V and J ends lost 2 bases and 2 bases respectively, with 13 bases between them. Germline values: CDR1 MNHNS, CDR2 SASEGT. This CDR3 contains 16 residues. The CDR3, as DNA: TGTGCCAGCAGTGAATGGTGGCAGGGGACCTACAATGAGCAGTTCTTC. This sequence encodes CASSEWWQGTYNEQFF.

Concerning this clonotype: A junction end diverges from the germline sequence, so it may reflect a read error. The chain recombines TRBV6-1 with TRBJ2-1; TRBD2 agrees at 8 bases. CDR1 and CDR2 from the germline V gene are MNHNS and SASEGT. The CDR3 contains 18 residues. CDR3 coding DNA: TGTGCCAGCAGCTCAACCCGGGAGACTAGCGAGATATGGAATGAGCAGTTTTTC. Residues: CASSSTRETSEIWNEQFF.

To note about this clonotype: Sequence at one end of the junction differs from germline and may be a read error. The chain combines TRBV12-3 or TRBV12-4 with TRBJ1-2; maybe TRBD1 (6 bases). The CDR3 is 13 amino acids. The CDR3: CTSSHQWGRGYTF. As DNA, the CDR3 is TGTACCAGCAGTCACCAATGGGGGCGGGGCTACACCTTC.

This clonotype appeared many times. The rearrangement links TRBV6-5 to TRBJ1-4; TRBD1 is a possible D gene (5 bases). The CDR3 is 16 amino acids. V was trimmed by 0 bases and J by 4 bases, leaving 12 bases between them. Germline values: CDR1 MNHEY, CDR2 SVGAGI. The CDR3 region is CASSYSLRGINEKLFF. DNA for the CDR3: TGTGCCAGCAGTTACTCGTTAAGGGGAATTAATGAAAAACTGTTTTTT.

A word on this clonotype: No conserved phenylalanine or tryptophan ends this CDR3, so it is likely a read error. The CDR3: CASSYSYSPREQYS. CDR3 bases: TGTGCCAGCAGTTACAGTTACTCCCCTCGCGAGCAGTACTCC. This rearrangement joins TRBV6-5 to TRBJ2-7; D not resolved. This CDR3 spans 14 amino acids. The germline V and J ends were trimmed by 2 bases and 6 bases, with 14 bases remaining between them. Per the germline V gene, CDR1 is MNHEY and CDR2 is SVGAGI.

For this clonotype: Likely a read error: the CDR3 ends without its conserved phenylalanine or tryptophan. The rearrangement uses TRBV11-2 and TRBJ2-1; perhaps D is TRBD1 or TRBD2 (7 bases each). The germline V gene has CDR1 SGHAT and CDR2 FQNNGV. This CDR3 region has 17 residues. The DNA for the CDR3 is TGTGCCAACAGCTTAGGGGGCGCTAGCGGACTCTACAATGAGCAGTTCTTG. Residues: CANSLGGASGLYNEQFL.

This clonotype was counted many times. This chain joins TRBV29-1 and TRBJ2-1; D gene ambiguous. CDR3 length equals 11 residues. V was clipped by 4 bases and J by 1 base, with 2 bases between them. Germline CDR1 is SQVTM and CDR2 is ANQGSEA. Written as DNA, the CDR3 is TGCAGCGTTGTGTCCTACAATGAGCAGTTCTTC. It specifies CSVVSYNEQFF.

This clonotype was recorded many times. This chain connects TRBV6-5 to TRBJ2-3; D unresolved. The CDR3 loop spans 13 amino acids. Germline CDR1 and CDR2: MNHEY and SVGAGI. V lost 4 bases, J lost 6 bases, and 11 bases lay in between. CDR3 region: CASSSQTGDTQYF. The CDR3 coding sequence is TGTGCCAGCAGTTCCCAGACTGGGGATACGCAGTATTTT.

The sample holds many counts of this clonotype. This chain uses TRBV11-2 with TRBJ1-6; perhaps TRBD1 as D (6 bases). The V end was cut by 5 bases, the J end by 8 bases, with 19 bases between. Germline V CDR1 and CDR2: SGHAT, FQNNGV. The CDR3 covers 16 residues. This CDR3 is CASSEGGVMVDSPLHF. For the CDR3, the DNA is TGTGCCAGCAGCGAAGGGGGTGTGATGGTCGATTCACCCCTCCACTTT.

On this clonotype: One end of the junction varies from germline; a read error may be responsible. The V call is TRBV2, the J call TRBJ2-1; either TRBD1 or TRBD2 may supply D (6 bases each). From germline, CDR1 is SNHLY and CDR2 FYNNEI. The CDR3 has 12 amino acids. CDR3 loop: CARSGGRDEQFF. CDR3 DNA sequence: TGTGCCCGCAGTGGGGGGCGGGATGAGCAGTTCTTC.

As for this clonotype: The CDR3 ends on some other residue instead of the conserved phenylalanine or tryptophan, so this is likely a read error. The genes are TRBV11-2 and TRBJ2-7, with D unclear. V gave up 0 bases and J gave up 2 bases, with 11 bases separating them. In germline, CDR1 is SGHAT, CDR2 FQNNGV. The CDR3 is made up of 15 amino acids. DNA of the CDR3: TGTGCCAGCAGCTTAGATCCCACCTACCCCTACGAGCAGTACATC. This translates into CASSLDPTYPYEQYI.

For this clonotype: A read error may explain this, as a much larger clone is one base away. The CDR3 spells CSVSIGAMNTEAFF. The CDR3 DNA is TGCAGCGTTTCTATAGGGGCTATGAACACTGAAGCTTTCTTT. The chain employs TRBV29-1 and TRBJ1-1, with TRBD1 as a possible D gene (5 bases). Germline V lookup: CDR1 SQVTM, CDR2 ANQGSEA. V was shortened by 5 bases and J by 0 bases, with 13 bases between the two germline ends. The CDR3 extends over 14 amino acids.

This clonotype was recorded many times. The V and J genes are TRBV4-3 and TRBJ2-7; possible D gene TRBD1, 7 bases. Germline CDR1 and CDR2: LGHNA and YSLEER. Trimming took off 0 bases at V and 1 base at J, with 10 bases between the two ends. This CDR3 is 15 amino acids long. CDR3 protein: CASSQEAGGSYEQYF. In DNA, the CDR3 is TGCGCCAGCAGCCAAGAGGCAGGGGGGTCCTACGAGCAGTACTTC.

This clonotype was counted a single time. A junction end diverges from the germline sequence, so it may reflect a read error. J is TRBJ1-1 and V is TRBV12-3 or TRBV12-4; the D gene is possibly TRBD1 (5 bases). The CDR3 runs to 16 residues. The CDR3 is CANSFIPGGLNTEAFF. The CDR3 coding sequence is TGTGCCAACAGTTTTATTCCCGGGGGTTTGAACACTGAAGCTTTCTTT.

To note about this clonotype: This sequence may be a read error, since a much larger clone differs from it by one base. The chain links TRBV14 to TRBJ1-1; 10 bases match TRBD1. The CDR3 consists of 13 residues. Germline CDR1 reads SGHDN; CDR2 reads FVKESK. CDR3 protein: CTSSQGTGDPAFF. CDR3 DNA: TGTACCAGCAGCCAAGGGACAGGGGATCCAGCTTTCTTT.

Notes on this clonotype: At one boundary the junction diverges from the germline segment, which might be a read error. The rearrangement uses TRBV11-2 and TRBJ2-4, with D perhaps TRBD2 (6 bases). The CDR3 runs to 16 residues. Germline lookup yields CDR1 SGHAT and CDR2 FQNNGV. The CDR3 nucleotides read TGTACCAGCAGCTTAGCGGTCGAGTTAACCAAAAACATTCAGTACTTC. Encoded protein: CTSSLAVELTKNIQYF.

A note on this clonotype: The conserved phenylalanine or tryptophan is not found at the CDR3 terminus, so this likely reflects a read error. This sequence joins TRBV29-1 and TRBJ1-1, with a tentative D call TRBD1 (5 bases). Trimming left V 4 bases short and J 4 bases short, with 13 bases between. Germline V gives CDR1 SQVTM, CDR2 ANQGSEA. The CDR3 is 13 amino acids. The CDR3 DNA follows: TGCAGCGTTGCGGCGGGGGGAGGCACTGAAGCTTTCCTT. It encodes CSVAAGGGTEAFL.